Each of the 9 T cell receptor beta chains below was sequenced from the same sample in a study of T-cell memory formation after mild COVID-19 (dated by TCRdb to about 2021). Library prep was done by 5' RACE. Sequencing instrument: Illumina NovaSeq 6000. The public reads were run again by TCRdb, first through fastp at Q25 and then through MiXCR, and only productive beta chains were kept. Rows matching on CDR3 protein sequence are summarized as one entry with the most common DNA and genes. The sample includes fewer than 500,000 distinct CDR3 sequences, with nearly 25% observed a single time. Clones ranked in the top ten supply around 13% of the sample. The sequenced material came from PBMCs or a T cell subset sorted from them (not recorded which). The receptors come from an adult woman who had mild COVID-19 (a few samples of this study predate the infection). The sample titles of this study are shuffled in the database, so cell type and time point are left out; the donor was told from shared clones.

The V and J genes are TRBV3-1 and TRBJ2-1; the match to TRBD2 covers 9 bases. After removal of 0 bases from V and 7 bases from J, the junction contained 4 bases not matched to a gene. This CDR3 contains 15 residues. CDR1 and CDR2 (germline): LGHDT, YNNKEL (reference sequence). CDR3 protein: CASSQERGGWNEQFF. In nucleotides, the CDR3 is TGTGCCAGCAGCCAAGAGCGGGGGGGCTGGAATGAGCAGTTCTTC.

This clonotype was seen only a few times. The rearrangement uses TRBV7-2 and TRBJ2-3; D remains ambiguous. The germline gives CDR1 SGHTA, CDR2 FQGNSA. CDR3 size: 15 residues. Trimming stripped 5 bases from V and 6 bases from J, with 18 bases between. CDR3 DNA: TGTGCCAGCAGCCAAACTCGGACCCCTTGGGATACGCAGTATTTT. Translation gives CASSQTRTPWDTQYF.

This clonotype turned up a few times. The gene calls are TRBV6-5 and TRBJ2-5; TRBD1 is a possible D gene (6 bases). The germline V gene encodes CDR1 MNHEY and CDR2 SVGAGI. V lost 2 bases and J 7 bases, leaving 11 bases between the germline ends. The CDR3 is 13 amino acids. The CDR3 sequence is CASSYIGGLTQYF. CDR3 sequence (DNA): TGTGCCAGCAGTTACATTGGGGGCCTGACCCAGTACTTC.

The rearrangement links TRBV11-3 to TRBJ2-7; 10 positions match TRBD1. CDR1 is SGHNT, CDR2 YENEEA, per germline. The CDR3 runs 14 residues. V was clipped by 6 bases and J by 3 bases; unmatched bases: 5. The CDR3 reads CASRGTGEGYEQYF. CDR3 DNA: TGTGCCAGCAGGGGGACAGGGGAAGGCTACGAGCAGTACTTC.

There are a few counts of this clonotype. This chain uses TRBV6-4 with TRBJ2-1, with TRBD2 identical over 13 bases. Germline lookup yields CDR1 MRHNA and CDR2 SNTAGT. This CDR3 comprises 15 residues. J lost 8 bases, V lost 2 bases, and 3 bases had no gene match. The CDR3 here is CASSDRGTSGDEQFF. The CDR3 coding sequence is TGTGCCAGCAGTGACCGGGGGACTAGCGGGGATGAGCAGTTCTTC.

This chain connects TRBV27 to TRBJ2-3, with TRBD2 matching over 11 bases. CDR1 MNHEY and CDR2 SMNVEV come from the germline V gene (reference sequence). This CDR3 has 16 residues. After removal of 6 bases from V and 10 bases from J, the junction contained 15 bases not matched to a gene. This CDR3 reads CASRALAGGPGRPQYF. The CDR3 coding sequence is TGTGCCAGCAGAGCCCTAGCGGGGGGCCCCGGAAGACCGCAGTATTTT.

V gene TRBV28 combines with J gene TRBJ1-2; D remains unclear. V was clipped by 4 bases and J by 1 base, with 10 bases between them. Germline-derived CDR1 and CDR2 are MDHEN and SYDVKM. This CDR3 is 14 amino acids long. CDR3 in DNA: TGTGCCAGCAGTTCCCCGACCATTAACTATGGCTACACCTTC. Translated, it gives CASSSPTINYGYTF.

This clonotype was seen a few times. The chain joins TRBV7-2 to TRBJ2-1; 8 bases are shared with TRBD2. The CDR3 consists of 15 residues. The ends lost 7 bases at V and 7 bases at J; junction bases unmatched: 12. Looked up from germline, CDR1 is SGHTA and CDR2 is FQGNSA. CDR3: CASNPLLAGFNEQFF. The DNA for the CDR3 is TGTGCCAGCAACCCGCTCTTAGCGGGATTTAATGAGCAGTTCTTC.

The chain has TRBV30 and TRBJ2-7; TRBD1 or TRBD2 may be the D gene (5 bases each). The CDR3 has 14 residues. The V end was cut by 5 bases, the J end by 2 bases, with 16 bases between. Germline V gene data show CDR1 as GTSNPN and CDR2 as SVGIG (reference sequence). This CDR3 reads CAWGDGAPPYEQYF. CDR3 DNA sequence: TGTGCCTGGGGGGACGGTGCACCTCCCTACGAGCAGTACTTC.